These 24 T cell receptor beta chains share one sample of origin, sequenced in a study of patients and donors after allogeneic stem cell transplantation. TCRdb redid the calling of the RT-PCR reads with MiXCR, one entry per CDR3 protein. The data contain around 150,000 distinct CDR3 sequences, over 30% of them singletons. Source material: blood, either unsorted or a sorted T cell fraction (not recorded which). These receptors came from a human donor who was either an allogeneic HSCT recipient or a stem cell or donor lymphocyte infusion donor (not recorded which). It is not recorded whose cells these are; they may come from a transplant donor.

The J gene is TRBJ1-6, the V gene TRBV7-9, with D uncertain. The germline V gene encodes CDR1 SEHNR and CDR2 FQNEAQ (reference sequence). CDR3 length equals 16 residues. V lost 5 bases and J lost 5, with 16 bases in between. The CDR3 region has the DNA TGTGCCAGCAGCCCCATTGCAGAAAGTGATAATTCACCCCTCCACTTT. Residues: CASSPIAESDNSPLHF.

The V gene is TRBV7-8, the J gene TRBJ1-6; D might be TRBD1 (6 bases). Germline CDR1 reads SGHVS; CDR2 reads FQNEAQ. Trimming pared 6 bases from V and 0 bases from J, leaving 21 bases between. The CDR3 is 19 residues long. The CDR3 is CASSFTGSPSSSYNSPLHF. CDR3 sequence (DNA): TGTGCCAGCAGTTTCACAGGGAGTCCTTCTAGCTCCTATAATTCACCCCTCCACTTT.

The rearrangement joins TRBV6-2 or TRBV6-3 to TRBJ1-5, with D possibly TRBD1 on 6 matching bases. Germline-derived CDR1 and CDR2 are MNHEY and SVGEGT. This CDR3 spans 14 amino acids. Trimming removed 6 bases from V and 1 base from J, with 10 bases in between. CDR3 coding DNA: TGTGCCAGCAGCACTCAGGGGAGCAATCAGCCCCAGCATTTT. Its translation is CASSTQGSNQPQHF.

The gene calls are TRBV12-3 or TRBV12-4 and TRBJ1-5, with D maybe TRBD1 (6 bases). Trimming shortened V by 6 bases and J by 0 bases, and 24 bases separated the two germline ends. This CDR3 region has 19 residues. CDR3 DNA: TGTGCCAGCAGCCTACGCGGCGCAGGGGCCCTATATAGCAATCAGCCCCAGCATTTT. Amino acids: CASSLRGAGALYSNQPQHF.

This clonotype has only a few counts. The chain links TRBV28 to TRBJ2-7; 8 nucleotides agree with TRBD1. With 6 bases clipped from V and 2 bases from J, the junction kept 6 bases outside the gene matches. This CDR3 is 14 amino acids long. Germline V gene data show CDR1 as MDHEN and CDR2 as SYDVKM. The CDR3: CASSLQGDPYEQYF. The CDR3 DNA follows: TGTGCCAGCAGCCTACAGGGGGACCCCTACGAGCAGTACTTC.

CDR3 DNA: TGTGCCAGCAGTCCCCTCCGACAGAGCTCCTACGAGCAGTACTTC. Translated, it gives CASSPLRQSSYEQYF. This chain connects TRBV27 to TRBJ2-7; maybe TRBD1 (5 bases). Germline V gives CDR1 MNHEY, CDR2 SMNVEV (reference sequence). CDR3 size: 15 residues. Trimming shortened V by 5 bases and J by 0 bases, and 14 bases separated the two germline ends.

In its sample, this clonotype was seen a few times. The chain carries TRBV20-1 and TRBJ1-6, with 7 nucleotides matching TRBD1. With 6 bases clipped from V and 18 bases from J, the junction kept 14 bases outside the gene matches. The CDR3 spans 12 residues. Germline values: CDR1 DFQATT, CDR2 SNEGSKA (reference sequence). CDR3 region: CSASDRVDPGHF. The CDR3 bases are TGCAGTGCCAGTGACAGGGTCGATCCGGGCCACTTT.

The CDR3 region is CASLGGRYGYTF. DNA of the CDR3: TGTGCCAGCTTGGGCGGGCGCTATGGCTACACCTTC. The chain joins TRBV6-5 to TRBJ1-2; the D is unclear. The CDR3 is 12 amino acids. Germline V gene sequence: CDR1 MNHEY, CDR2 SVGAGI. V lost 8 bases and J 4 bases, leaving 11 bases between the germline ends.

This clonotype was observed a handful of times. This chain links TRBV20-1 with TRBJ1-1, with 7 bases fitting TRBD1. The CDR3 runs to 13 residues. The V segment lost 1 base and the J segment 5 bases; nucleotides outside the gene matches: 4. Looked up from germline, CDR1 is DFQATT and CDR2 is SNEGSKA (reference sequence). In DNA, the CDR3 is TGCAGTGCTAGAGTTTCGGGACAGACTGAAGCTTTCTTT. This encodes CSARVSGQTEAFF.

V gene TRBV20-1 combines with J gene TRBJ1-1; D not resolved. Germline-derived CDR1 and CDR2 are DFQATT and SNEGSKA (reference sequence). This CDR3 spans 8 amino acids. The DNA of the CDR3 is TGCAGCCCCATAAATGCTTTCTTT. Protein: CSPINAFF.

In its sample, this clonotype was seen many times. The V gene is TRBV5-1, the J gene TRBJ1-1; TRBD1 agrees at 7 bases. V shed 1 base and J 4 bases; nucleotides not matched to a gene: 7. This CDR3 comprises 15 residues. Germline V gives CDR1 SGHRS, CDR2 YFSETQ. CDR3 nucleotides: TGCGCCAGCAGCTTGTTCTTCAGGGGGGGCACTGAAGCTTTCTTT. Protein sequence: CASSLFFRGGTEAFF.

This clonotype was counted a few times. CDR3 nucleotides: TGTGCCAGCAGCGAAGCCACCCCCGGGACGGGTAATGAAAAACTGTTTTTT. This gives the protein CASSEATPGTGNEKLFF. The chain combines TRBV6-6 with TRBJ1-4; D might be TRBD1 (5 bases). In germline, CDR1 is MNHNY, CDR2 SVGAGI (reference sequence). The CDR3 is 17 residues long. V lost 6 bases, J lost 4 bases, and 21 bases lay in between.

This chain links TRBV12-3 or TRBV12-4 with TRBJ1-2; the D gene is possibly TRBD1 (6 bases). There are 13 residues in the CDR3. V lost 7 bases and J 4 bases, leaving 13 bases between the germline ends. The CDR3 region has the DNA TGTGCCAGCACCGTACAGGGAGGCTATGGCTACACCTTC. As protein: CASTVQGGYGYTF.

This clonotype occurred a few times. The rearrangement links TRBV4-3 to TRBJ2-3, with D unresolved. The CDR3 is 15 amino acids. Germline V gene data show CDR1 as LGHNA and CDR2 as YSLEER. V lost 0 bases and J 1 base, leaving 8 bases between the germline ends. Here the CDR3 reads CASSQDGVGTDTQYF. As DNA, the CDR3 is TGCGCCAGCAGCCAAGATGGGGTGGGCACAGATACGCAGTATTTT.

This chain joins TRBV20-1 and TRBJ2-3; D gene ambiguous. The CDR3 spans 11 residues. Germline values: CDR1 DFQATT, CDR2 SNEGSKA (reference sequence). V was clipped by 3 bases and J by 3 bases, with 4 bases between them. CDR3 coding DNA: TGCAGTGCTAGGGCTACAGATACGCAGTATTTT. Amino acids: CSARATDTQYF.

This clonotype was observed a few times. This sequence joins TRBV28 and TRBJ1-3; no clear D gene. This CDR3 spans 13 amino acids. Germline CDR1 MDHEN, CDR2 SYDVKM. Trimming took off 3 bases at V and 3 bases at J, with 6 bases between the two ends. The DNA for the CDR3 is TGTGCCAGCAGTTTTGCCAGTGGAAACACCATATATTTT. It specifies CASSFASGNTIYF. The full variable domain, its missing parts supplied by reference TRBV28 and TRBJ1-3, is DVKVTQSSRYLVKRTGEKVFLECVQDMDHENMFWYRQDPGLGLRLIYFSYDVKMKEKGDIPEGYSVSREKKERFSLILESASTNQTSMYLCASSFASGNTIYFGEGSWLTVV.

This rearrangement joins TRBV6-6 to TRBJ2-5; 8 positions match TRBD1. Germline V gene lookup returns CDR1 MNHNY and CDR2 SVGAGI (reference sequence). The V segment lost 6 bases and the J segment 4 bases; nucleotides outside the gene matches: 10. There are 15 residues in the CDR3. This CDR3 reads CASRGATGAAETQYF. The CDR3 coding sequence is TGTGCCAGCAGGGGGGCGACAGGGGCCGCAGAGACCCAGTACTTC.

V and J are TRBV7-2 and TRBJ2-1, with D hard to call. CDR3 length: 13 residues. Germline assignment: CDR1 SGHTA and CDR2 FQGNSA. V was cut by 1 base and J by 5 bases, with 6 bases left in between. This CDR3 is CASSLEWHNEQFF. The CDR3, as DNA: TGTGCCAGCAGCTTAGAGTGGCACAATGAGCAGTTCTTC.

The chain is built from TRBV12-3 or TRBV12-4 and TRBJ1-1; D gene unclear. The CDR3 is 12 amino acids. Trimming stripped 6 bases from V and 1 base from J, with 6 bases between. CDR3 in DNA: TGTGCCAGCAGGCCGGGGAACACTGAAGCTTTCTTT. Translating gives CASRPGNTEAFF.

The chain recombines TRBV5-4 with TRBJ2-2, with a tentative D call TRBD2 (5 bases). The germline V gene encodes CDR1 SGHNT and CDR2 YYREEE (reference sequence). This CDR3 comprises 13 residues. The V end lost 0 bases, the J end lost 7 bases, and 7 bases lay between the germline ends. The CDR3 protein is CASSLDRGGELFF. In DNA form, the CDR3 reads TGTGCCAGCAGCTTGGATCGGGGCGGGGAGCTGTTTTTT.

The rearrangement uses TRBV12-3 or TRBV12-4 and TRBJ2-2; possible D gene TRBD2, 5 bases. V was trimmed by 3 bases and J by 7 bases, leaving 12 bases between them. This CDR3 comprises 14 residues. CDR3 amino acids: CASSFEIGGGELFF. For the CDR3, the DNA is TGTGCCAGCAGTTTCGAGATAGGAGGCGGGGAGCTGTTTTTT.

The gene calls are TRBV5-5 and TRBJ2-7, with 10 bases lining up with TRBD2. Germline trimming cut 4 bases from V and 3 bases from J; bases unmatched to any gene: 7. Germline V gene lookup returns CDR1 SGHKS and CDR2 YYEKEE (reference sequence). This CDR3 is built from 15 residues. The CDR3 DNA sequence: TGTGCCAGCAGCGTTAGCGGGGGGCTGATCTACGAGCAGTACGTC. This gives the protein CASSVSGGLIYEQYV.

This clonotype has a handful of counts. The chain links TRBV6-6 to TRBJ1-6; unclear D gene. V was pared by 6 bases and J by 9 bases, with 6 bases between. CDR3 length: 11 residues. CDR1 and CDR2 (germline): MNHNY, SVGAGI (reference sequence). This chain's CDR3 is CASRQLSPLHF. Here the CDR3 DNA reads TGTGCCAGCAGGCAACTTTCACCCCTCCACTTT.

V usage is TRBV5-1 and J usage is TRBJ2-7; a possible D gene is TRBD1 (5 bases). The CDR3 consists of 15 residues. With 0 bases removed from V and 2 bases from J, the gap between germline ends came to 12 bases. Germline CDR1 reads SGHRS; CDR2 reads YFSETQ. The CDR3 DNA follows: TGCGCCAGCAGCTTGGACGGGCAGGGTCCCTACGAGCAGTACTTC. Translated: CASSLDGQGPYEQYF.